These 23 T cell receptor beta chains came from one sample sequenced in a study of T cells in Graves' hyperthyroidism and ophthalmopathy. RNA transcripts served as the template for amplifying TCR beta CDR3 regions. First-round RT-PCR with HTBI primers amplified the TCR CDR3 region. TCRdb reprocessed the multiplex PCR reads via MiXCR and lists one record per CDR3 protein. There are 550,000 to 800,000 distinct CDR3 sequences in the sample; less than 20% occur only once, and approximately 8% lies in the top ten. The sample was blood. The receptor source for this set is a man in his late teens or twenties with Graves' hyperthyroidism.

This clonotype occurred many times. J is TRBJ2-3 and V is TRBV28; 9 nucleotides line up with TRBD2. Germline CDR1 MDHEN, CDR2 SYDVKM. The trim removed 5 bases at V and 2 bases at J, leaving 5 bases unmatched. This CDR3 is 15 amino acids long. CDR3 bases: TGTGCCAGCAGTATTAGCGGGAGAGCCACAGATACGCAGTATTTT. This sequence encodes CASSISGRATDTQYF.

This clonotype was detected ten times or more. The chain joins TRBV28 to TRBJ1-4; D is ambiguous. The germline V gene has CDR1 MDHEN and CDR2 SYDVKM. V was clipped by 6 bases and J by 6 bases, with 17 bases between them. The CDR3 extends over 15 amino acids. The CDR3 coding sequence is TGTGCCAGCAGCCCTACCGGAAGCGAGGATGAAAAACTGTTTTTT. This encodes CASSPTGSEDEKLFF.

V and J are TRBV4-1 and TRBJ1-1; possibly TRBD1 for D (5 bases). CDR3 length: 19 residues. Trimming took 0 bases from V and 4 from J, leaving 24 bases between them. From germline, CDR1 is MGHRA and CDR2 YSYEKL. CDR3 bases: TGCGCCAGCAGCCAAGAGGCGCCCGGGGCTATGGGGGGGAGCACTGAAGCTTTCTTT. It is translated as CASSQEAPGAMGGSTEAFF.

The sample holds a few counts of this clonotype. The rearrangement links TRBV6-4 to TRBJ2-3; 8 positions agree with TRBD2. Trimming cost V 3 bases and J 0 bases; bases outside gene matches: 2. This CDR3 region has 15 residues. Germline CDR1 reads MRHNA; CDR2 reads SNTAGT. CDR3 in DNA: TGTGCCAGCAGTGAGGCTAGCGGGAGCACAGATACGCAGTATTTT. Protein product: CASSEASGSTDTQYF.

The chain employs TRBV5-6 and TRBJ1-5; 7 nucleotides match TRBD1. With V trimmed by 5 bases and J by 4 bases, 9 bases remained unmatched. Germline-derived CDR1 and CDR2 are SGHDT and YYEEEE. CDR3 length equals 15 residues. The DNA of the CDR3 is TGTGCCAGCAGTTATTACTCCAGGGGGAATCAGCCCCAGCATTTT. The encoded protein is CASSYYSRGNQPQHF.

This clonotype was picked up many times. This chain uses TRBV28 with TRBJ2-7; D is perhaps TRBD2 (5 bases). The germline V and J ends were trimmed by 3 bases and 6 bases, with 12 bases remaining between them. The CDR3 has 13 amino acids. Germline values: CDR1 MDHEN, CDR2 SYDVKM. The CDR3 nucleotides are TGTGCCAGCAGTTTCGTGCCGGGGTCCGAGCAGTACTTC. This gives the protein CASSFVPGSEQYF. Full variable domain (remainder filled in from reference TRBV28 and TRBJ2-7): DVKVTQSSRYLVKRTGEKVFLECVQDMDHENMFWYRQDPGLGLRLIYFSYDVKMKEKGDIPEGYSVSREKKERFSLILESASTNQTSMYLCASSFVPGSEQYFGPGTRLTVT.

This chain's CDR3 is CASSWAAGPNTGELFF. The DNA of the CDR3 is TGTGCCAGCAGTTGGGCAGCGGGACCGAACACCGGGGAGCTGTTTTTT. This chain connects TRBV28 to TRBJ2-2; TRBD2 aligns across 7 bases. Germline CDR1 MDHEN, CDR2 SYDVKM. This CDR3 is 16 amino acids long. J gave up 0 bases and V 4 bases, and 5 bases lay outside the gene matches.

This clonotype appeared many times. The V gene is TRBV6-6, the J gene TRBJ2-3; a possible D gene is TRBD1 (5 bases). Trimming shortened V by 2 bases and J by 0 bases, and 9 bases separated the two germline ends. Germline CDR1 is MNHNY and CDR2 is SVGAGI (reference sequence). CDR3 length: 15 residues. CDR3 in DNA: TGTGCCAGCAGTTACGTTGGGGCGAGCACAGATACGCAGTATTTT. As protein: CASSYVGASTDTQYF.

This rearrangement joins TRBV7-2 to TRBJ2-3; either TRBD1 or TRBD2 may fit D (6 bases each). Germline lookup yields CDR1 SGHTA and CDR2 FQGNSA. This CDR3 region has 14 residues. The V end lost 1 base, the J end lost 5 bases, and 10 bases lay between the germline ends. This CDR3 reads CASSLEEGGDTQYF. The CDR3 nucleotides are TGTGCCAGCAGCTTAGAAGAGGGGGGAGATACGCAGTATTTT. Full variable domain (remainder filled in from reference TRBV7-2 and TRBJ2-3): GAGVSQSPSNKVTEKGKDVELRCDPISGHTALYWYRQSLGQGLEFLIYFQGNSAPDKSGLPSDRFSAERTGGSVSTLTIQRTQQEDSAVYLCASSLEEGGDTQYFGPGTRLTVL.

This clonotype was recorded at least ten times. The rearrangement uses TRBV30 and TRBJ2-3, with D tentatively TRBD1 or TRBD2 (5 bases each). This CDR3 contains 15 residues. CDR1 and CDR2 from the germline V gene are GTSNPN and SVGIG (reference sequence). The V end was cut by 3 bases, the J end by 5 bases, with 18 bases between. The CDR3 is CAWSLGTHGEDTQYF. The CDR3 DNA reads TGTGCCTGGAGCTTGGGGACCCACGGGGAAGATACGCAGTATTTT.

This chain connects TRBV15 to TRBJ1-5, with D uncertain. Germline values: CDR1 LNHNV, CDR2 YYDKDF (reference sequence). V lost 0 bases to trimming and J lost 0 bases, with 15 bases between them. The length of the CDR3 is 18 residues. Here the CDR3 reads CATSREGLLRASNQPQHF. For the CDR3, the DNA is TGTGCCACCAGCAGAGAAGGGCTTCTCCGGGCTAGCAATCAGCCCCAGCATTTT.

In this sample, this clonotype turned up a few times. J is TRBJ2-3 and V is TRBV4-1; unclear D gene. Trimming took off 0 bases at V and 2 bases at J, with 18 bases between the two ends. The germline gives CDR1 MGHRA, CDR2 YSYEKL. The CDR3 extends over 18 amino acids. CDR3 DNA sequence: TGCGCCAGCAGCCAAGATGCTTTCCGCGGAACGTTCACAGATACGCAGTATTTT. Translating gives CASSQDAFRGTFTDTQYF.

This chain uses TRBV7-9 with TRBJ2-2; 8 bases fit TRBD2. The V and J ends lost 2 bases and 2 bases, in that order; junction bases with no gene match: 7. CDR3 length: 17 residues. CDR1 and CDR2 from the germline V gene are SEHNR and FQNEAQ (reference sequence). The CDR3, as DNA: TGTGCCAGCAGCTTACCCACCCGGGGGGGAAACACCGGGGAGCTGTTTTTT. It translates to CASSLPTRGGNTGELFF. The full variable domain, with the rest looked up from reference TRBV7-9 and TRBJ2-2, is DTGVSQNPRHKITKRGQNVTFRCDPISEHNRLYWYRQTLGQGPEFLTYFQNEAQLEKSRLLSDRFSAERPKGSFSTLEIQRTEQGDSAMYLCASSLPTRGGNTGELFFGEGSRLTVL.

Worth noting for this clonotype: This sequence may be a read error, since a much larger clone differs from it by one base. The chain uses TRBV11-2 and TRBJ2-7, with 13 bases identical to TRBD2. From germline, CDR1 is SGHAT and CDR2 FQNNGV. This CDR3 has 14 residues. With V trimmed by 6 bases and J by 4 bases, 3 bases remained unmatched. Here the CDR3 reads CASRETSGRYEQYF. The CDR3 region has the DNA TGTGCCAGCAGAGAGACTAGCGGGAGGTACGAGCAGTACTTC.

Ten or more counts support this clonotype. The V call is TRBV6-5, the J call TRBJ2-7; TRBD2 agrees at 7 bases. Losses at the gene ends were 2 bases for V and 3 bases for J; bases not matched to a gene: 1. The germline V gene has CDR1 MNHEY and CDR2 SVGAGI. The CDR3 is 13 amino acids. This CDR3 is CASSYGTNYEQYF. As DNA, the CDR3 is TGTGCCAGCAGTTACGGGACTAACTACGAGCAGTACTTC.

This clonotype was counted at least ten times. This chain connects TRBV20-1 to TRBJ2-7, with 9 bases lining up with TRBD2. The CDR3 covers 17 residues. With 1 base clipped from V and 6 bases from J, the junction kept 16 bases outside the gene matches. CDR1 and CDR2 (germline): DFQATT, SNEGSKA (reference sequence). The CDR3 loop is CSARGSGLAGLRGEQYF. The CDR3 coding sequence is TGCAGTGCTAGAGGTAGTGGTCTAGCGGGATTGAGGGGCGAGCAGTACTTC.

This clonotype was detected only a few times. The chain has TRBV6-2 or TRBV6-3 and TRBJ1-1, with D possibly matching TRBD1 (5 bases). This CDR3 contains 14 residues. CDR1 is MNHEY and CDR2 is SVGEGT in the germline V gene. V was pared by 11 bases and J by 0 bases, with 16 bases between. This CDR3 reads CAHGGPVVNTEAFF. The CDR3 region has the DNA TGTGCCCACGGGGGTCCAGTCGTGAACACTGAAGCTTTCTTT.

This clonotype was seen only a few times. J is TRBJ1-5 and V is TRBV20-1; D is ambiguous. Germline CDR1 is DFQATT and CDR2 is SNEGSKA (reference sequence). V was shortened by 7 bases and J by 5 bases, with 12 bases between the two germline ends. The CDR3 consists of 12 residues. For the CDR3, the DNA is TGCAGTGTGAAAGGGCGGGATCAGCCCCAGCATTTT. Its protein product is CSVKGRDQPQHF.

This rearrangement joins TRBV5-4 to TRBJ1-1; maybe TRBD1 (5 bases). The CDR3 is 13 residues long. The germline V gene encodes CDR1 SGHNT and CDR2 YYREEE (reference sequence). The V end lost 4 bases, the J end lost 7 bases, and 14 bases lay between the germline ends. In DNA form, the CDR3 reads TGTGCCAGCAGCCGGGCGGGGACTCGTGAAGCTTTCTTT. It translates to CASSRAGTREAFF.

The rearrangement uses TRBV29-1 and TRBJ1-1; D may be TRBD1 (5 bases). Looked up from germline, CDR1 is SQVTM and CDR2 is ANQGSEA. Trimming stripped 6 bases from V and 0 bases from J, with 11 bases between. CDR3 length: 13 amino acids. The CDR3 DNA reads TGCAGCGTCTTGGGACTTATGAACACTGAAGCTTTCTTT. Translation gives CSVLGLMNTEAFF.

There are a few counts of this clonotype. The chain is built from TRBV7-9 and TRBJ1-1; D possibly corresponds to TRBD1 (5 bases). This CDR3 contains 16 residues. CDR1 is SEHNR and CDR2 is FQNEAQ in the germline V gene (reference sequence). The V and J ends lost 6 bases and 2 bases respectively, with 19 bases between them. The CDR3 here is CASRTHVGEFNTEAFF. In DNA form, the CDR3 reads TGTGCCAGCAGAACCCACGTGGGGGAGTTCAACACTGAAGCTTTCTTT.

V is TRBV9 and J is TRBJ2-2; TRBD2 matches at 11 bases. Germline trimming cut 0 bases from V and 7 bases from J; bases unmatched to any gene: 8. The CDR3 covers 17 residues. Germline values: CDR1 SGDLS, CDR2 YYNGEE. In DNA, the CDR3 is TGTGCCAGCAGCGTAGGCCTAGCGGGAGGAGTCGGCGGGGAGCTGTTTTTT. Protein: CASSVGLAGGVGGELFF.

J is TRBJ1-2 and V is TRBV20-1, with D tentatively TRBD1 (6 bases). V was clipped by 2 bases and J by 4 bases, with 26 bases between them. Germline-derived CDR1 and CDR2 are DFQATT and SNEGSKA (reference sequence). The CDR3 totals 18 residues. CDR3 protein: CSARPPPRDTIRGYGYTF. In DNA, the CDR3 is TGCAGTGCTAGACCCCCACCAAGGGACACCATTCGGGGCTATGGCTACACCTTC.